The entry below gives a single T cell receptor beta chain sequence along with its context. Trimming shortened V by 1 base and J by 8 bases, and 12 bases separated the two germline ends. Germline V CDR1 and CDR2: MGHRA, YSYEKL. This CDR3 region has 15 residues. The method was immunoSEQ multiplex PCR; TCRdb's version includes in-frame clones alone and lacks a portion of them. Among 130,000 to 150,000 clones listed, over 85% were seen once. The entry originates in a study of control samples from healthy donors and cancer patients. The chain employs TRBV4-1 and TRBJ1-6; possibly TRBD1 for D (6 bases). The specimen was blood. This TCR was sampled from a man between 18 and 35 years old in good health. The chain's CDR3 is CASSQGTQGYSPLHF. The CDR3 DNA reads as TGCGCCAGCAGCCAAGGTACGCAGGGGTATTCACCCCTCCACTTT.